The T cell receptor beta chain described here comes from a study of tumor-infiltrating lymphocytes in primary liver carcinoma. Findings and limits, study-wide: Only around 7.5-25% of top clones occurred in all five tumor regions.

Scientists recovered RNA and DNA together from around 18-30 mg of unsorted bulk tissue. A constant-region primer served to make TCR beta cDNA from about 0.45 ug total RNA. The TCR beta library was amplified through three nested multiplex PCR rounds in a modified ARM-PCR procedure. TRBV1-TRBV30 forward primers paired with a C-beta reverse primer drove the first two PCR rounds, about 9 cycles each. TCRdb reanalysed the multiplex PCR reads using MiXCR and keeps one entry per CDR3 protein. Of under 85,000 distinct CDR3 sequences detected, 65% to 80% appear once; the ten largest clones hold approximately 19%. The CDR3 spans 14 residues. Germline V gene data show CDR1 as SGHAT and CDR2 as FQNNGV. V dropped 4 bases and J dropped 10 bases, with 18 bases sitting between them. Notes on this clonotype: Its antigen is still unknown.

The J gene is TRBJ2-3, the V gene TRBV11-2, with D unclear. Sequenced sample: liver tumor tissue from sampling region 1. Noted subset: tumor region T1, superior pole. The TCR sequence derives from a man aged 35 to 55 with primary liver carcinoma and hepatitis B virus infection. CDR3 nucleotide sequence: TGTGCCAGCAGCTCGGGCTCCCCGTCGGATGCGCAGTATTTT. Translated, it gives CASSSGSPSDAQYF.